This T cell receptor (beta chain) was documented in a study of blood T cell repertoires in COVID-19 (dated by TCRdb to the early 2020s). Background for the entire study: Samples from collaborators originated in the United States, Italy and Spain and spanned both the acute and convalescent phases of COVID-19. The prospective study material was composed of cDNA or gDNA derived from T cells, B-cell-depleted T cells, or PBMCs. Deeply sampled blood TCRbeta repertoires from subjects exposed to, actively infected with, or recovered from COVID-19 were included in the dataset. The repertoires were made available in a free public database intended to serve as a resource for research on the immune response to SARS-CoV-2. Samples were obtained from the ongoing ImmuneRACE study (first 160 participants) and from over 1,000 subjects provided by 6 global collaborators. Sample metadata almost always included a de-identified subject ID, COVID-19 status, age in years and sex. Where available, HLA class I and class II types were taken from metadata supplied by the sample provider and were not determined by assay-based typing. Overall results and qualifications from the work: How much clinical and demographic metadata was included differed by source and by participant, and the metadata was provided uncurated.

Collaborating institutions collected whole blood in K2EDTA tubes following their own protocols. Collaborator samples were shipped for TCRbeta analysis as frozen whole blood, isolated PBMCs, or DNA extracted from either sample type. The immunoSEQ Assay, a bias-controlled multiplex PCR, was used to amplify TCRbeta CDR3 regions from genomic DNA. The source study handled its data this way. The number of nucleated cells in each sample was estimated from the amplification of reference gene primers within the assay. Sequence reads were collapsed and filtered to measure the absolute abundance of every unique TCRbeta CDR3 rearrangement. Productive Simpson clonality was computed per sample as the square root of Simpson's diversity index over productive rearrangements. Entries here come from immuneACCESS through TCRdb and include only in-frame sequences with V and J called. Some clones fail to appear in such tables; in the studies checked, an unresolved V gene covers under half of the shortfall, and the cause of the remainder is unknown. V and J calls and clone size come straight from that table; D and trimming were deduced from the DNA. For this sample the table gives over 85,000 clones, of which less than 90% were detected only once. The ten largest make up under 8% of the sample.

With regard to this clone: Its specific antigen is unknown. The input lacks base qualities; no much larger clone sits a single base away.

The CDR3 goes from the cysteine to the phenylalanine over 17 residues. Left in the record is the CDR3 DNA by itself, 51 bases read in frame from the first base. Clipping removes 3 bases from V and 0 bases from J, with 2 as the unmatched junction base count. The germline V gene encodes CDR1 SGDLS and CDR2 YYNGEE. The rearranged chain carries TRBV9 and TRBJ2-3; a stretch of 15 junction bases matches TRBD2. The TCR originated in a man between 60 and 75 years old with acute or convalescent COVID-19. Sample: peripheral blood. For the CDR3, the sequence is CASSGTSGRASTDTQYF. The nucleotides read TGTGCCAGCAGCGGGACTAGCGGGAGGGCTAGCACAGATACGCAGTATTTT.